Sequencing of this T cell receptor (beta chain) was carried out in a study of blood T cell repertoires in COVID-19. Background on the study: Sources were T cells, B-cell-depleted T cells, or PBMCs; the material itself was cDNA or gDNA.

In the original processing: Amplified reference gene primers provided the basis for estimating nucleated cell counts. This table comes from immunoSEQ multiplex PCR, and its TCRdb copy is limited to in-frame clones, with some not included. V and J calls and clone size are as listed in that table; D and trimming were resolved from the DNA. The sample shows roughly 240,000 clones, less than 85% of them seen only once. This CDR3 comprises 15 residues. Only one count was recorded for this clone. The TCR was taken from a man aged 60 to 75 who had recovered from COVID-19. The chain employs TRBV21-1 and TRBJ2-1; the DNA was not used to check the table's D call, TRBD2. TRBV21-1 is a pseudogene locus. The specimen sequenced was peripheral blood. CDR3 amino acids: CASTLDCSSYNEQFF. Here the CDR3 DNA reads TGTGCCAGCACCCTGGACTGCAGCTCCTACAATGAGCAGTTCTTC.